The 2 T cell receptor beta chains below come from one sample, sequenced in a study of cytomegalovirus exposure and HLA in healthy donors. The PCR had 60 Vbeta and 13 Jbeta primers. Measured with immunoSEQ multiplex PCR; TCRdb has only the in-frame clones, and not every one. The table lists approximately 150,000 clones, approximately 9% of them singletons. Sequenced material: PBMCs. These receptors originate from a male donor in good health and CMV-seronegative.

This clone was picked up a small number of times. The chain combines TRBV15 with TRBJ2-2; 9 nucleotides agree with TRBD1. Per the germline V gene, CDR1 is LNHNV and CDR2 is YYDKDF (reference sequence). The J segment lost 6 bases and the V segment lost 5 bases, leaving 10 bases of the junction unmatched. The CDR3 runs to 16 residues. CDR3 sequence (DNA): TGTGCCACCAGCCACTCGGTGGGACAGGGTGCCGGGGAGCTGTTTTTT. Protein sequence: CATSHSVGQGAGELFF.

The V call is TRBV28, the J call TRBJ2-5, with 8 bases lining up with TRBD1. With V trimmed by 6 bases and J by 5 bases, 8 bases remained unmatched. The length of the CDR3 is 14 residues. Germline V lookup: CDR1 MDHEN, CDR2 SYDVKM. Here the CDR3 DNA reads TGTGCCAGCAGCTCGCCAGGGGGCCGGGAGACCCAGTACTTC. Its protein is CASSSPGGRETQYF.